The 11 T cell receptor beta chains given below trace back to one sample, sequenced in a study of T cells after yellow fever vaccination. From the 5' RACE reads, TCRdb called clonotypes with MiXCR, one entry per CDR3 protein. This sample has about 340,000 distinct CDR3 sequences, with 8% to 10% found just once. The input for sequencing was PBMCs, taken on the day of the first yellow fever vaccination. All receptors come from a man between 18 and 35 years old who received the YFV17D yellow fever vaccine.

The CDR3 coding sequence is TGCAGCGTTGAAGGGACTAGGGTCCAGAATGAGCAGTTCTTC. It specifies CSVEGTRVQNEQFF. This sequence joins TRBV29-1 and TRBJ2-1; 7 bases agree with TRBD2. J gave up 7 bases and V 1 base, and 7 bases lay outside the gene matches. The CDR3 runs 14 residues. CDR1 SQVTM and CDR2 ANQGSEA come from the germline V gene.

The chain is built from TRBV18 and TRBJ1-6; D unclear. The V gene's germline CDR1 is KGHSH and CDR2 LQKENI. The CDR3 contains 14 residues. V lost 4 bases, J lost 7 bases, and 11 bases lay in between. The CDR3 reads CASSQLSGNSPLHF. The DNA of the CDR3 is TGTGCCAGCTCACAACTCTCCGGCAATTCACCCCTCCACTTT.

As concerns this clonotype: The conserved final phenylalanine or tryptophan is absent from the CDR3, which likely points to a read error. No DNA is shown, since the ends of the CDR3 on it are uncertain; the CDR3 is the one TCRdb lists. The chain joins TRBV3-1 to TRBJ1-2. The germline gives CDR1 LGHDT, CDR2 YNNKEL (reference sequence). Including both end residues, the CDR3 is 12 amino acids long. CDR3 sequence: CASSQDIGTPIL.

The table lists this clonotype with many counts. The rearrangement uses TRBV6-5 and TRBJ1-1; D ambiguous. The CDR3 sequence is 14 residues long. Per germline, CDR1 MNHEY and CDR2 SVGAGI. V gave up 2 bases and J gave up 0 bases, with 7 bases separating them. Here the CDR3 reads CASSYQRLNTEAFF. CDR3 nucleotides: TGTGCCAGCAGTTACCAACGGTTGAACACTGAAGCTTTCTTT.

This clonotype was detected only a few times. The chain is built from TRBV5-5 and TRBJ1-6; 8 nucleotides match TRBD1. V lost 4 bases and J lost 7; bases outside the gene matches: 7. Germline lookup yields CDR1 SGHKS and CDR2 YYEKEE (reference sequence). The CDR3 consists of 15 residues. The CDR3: CASSARTGGNSPLHF. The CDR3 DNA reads TGTGCCAGCAGCGCCCGAACAGGGGGGAATTCACCCCTCCACTTT.

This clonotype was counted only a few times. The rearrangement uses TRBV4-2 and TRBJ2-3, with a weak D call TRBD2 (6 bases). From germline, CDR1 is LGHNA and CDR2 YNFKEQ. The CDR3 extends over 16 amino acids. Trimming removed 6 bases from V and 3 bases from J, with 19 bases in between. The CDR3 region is CASRGTEGSATDTQYF. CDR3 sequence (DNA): TGTGCCAGCAGGGGGACGGAGGGATCCGCGACAGATACGCAGTATTTT.

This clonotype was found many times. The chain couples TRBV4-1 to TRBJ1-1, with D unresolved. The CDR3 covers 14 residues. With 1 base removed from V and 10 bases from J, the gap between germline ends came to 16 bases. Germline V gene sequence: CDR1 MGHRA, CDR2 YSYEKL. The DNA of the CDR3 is TGCGCCAGCAGCCAAGGGATTACCGGAGGGTCAGCTTTCTTT. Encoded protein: CASSQGITGGSAFF.

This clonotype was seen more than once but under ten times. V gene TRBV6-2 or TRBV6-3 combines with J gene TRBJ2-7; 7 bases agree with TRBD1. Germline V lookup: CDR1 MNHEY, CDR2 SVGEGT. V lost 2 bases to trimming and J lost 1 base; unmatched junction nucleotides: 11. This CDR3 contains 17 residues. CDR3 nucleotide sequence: TGTGCCAGCAGTTACCGCAGATCGGACAGGAGGTCCTACGAGCAGTACTTC. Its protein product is CASSYRRSDRRSYEQYF.

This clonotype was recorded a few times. This CDR3 reads CASSLDPRGGYTF. The CDR3 DNA reads TGCGCCAGCAGCTTGGACCCCCGGGGGGGCTACACCTTC. The chain employs TRBV5-1 and TRBJ1-2, with D perhaps TRBD1 (5 bases). V lost 0 bases to trimming and J lost 8 bases, with 11 bases between them. Germline V gene sequence: CDR1 SGHRS, CDR2 YFSETQ. CDR3 length: 13 amino acids. Complete variable domain (other parts from reference TRBV5-1 and TRBJ1-2): KAGVTQTPRYLIKTRGQQVTLSCSPISGHRSVSWYQQTPGQGLQFLFEYFSETQRNKGNFPGRFSGRQFSNSRSEMNVSTLELGDSALYLCASSLDPRGGYTFGSGTRLTVV.

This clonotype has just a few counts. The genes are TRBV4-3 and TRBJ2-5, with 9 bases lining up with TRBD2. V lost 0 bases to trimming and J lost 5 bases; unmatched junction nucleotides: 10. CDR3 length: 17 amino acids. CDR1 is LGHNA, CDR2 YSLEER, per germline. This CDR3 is CASSQDWGGGAGETQYF. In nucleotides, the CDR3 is TGCGCCAGCAGCCAAGATTGGGGCGGGGGGGCCGGTGAGACCCAGTACTTC.

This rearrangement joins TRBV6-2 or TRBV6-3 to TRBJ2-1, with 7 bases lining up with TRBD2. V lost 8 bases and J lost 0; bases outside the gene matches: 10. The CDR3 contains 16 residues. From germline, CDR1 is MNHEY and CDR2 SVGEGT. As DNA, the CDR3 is TGTGCCAGCGCCTTCTTCGGCGGGAGCTCCTACAATGAGCAGTTCTTC. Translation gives CASAFFGGSSYNEQFF.